This T cell receptor beta chain appears in the sequencing data of a study of early T cells in non-severe SARS-CoV-2 infection (dated by TCRdb to about 2021). About the full investigation: Because TCR sequencing relied on bulk RNA taken from unsorted whole blood, pairing of alpha and beta chains was not possible.

The germline V gene encodes CDR1 SGHRS and CDR2 YFSETQ. The germline V end is reduced by 0 bases and the J end by 4 bases; junction bases left unmatched: 4. The CDR3 measures 15 amino acids from cysteine to phenylalanine. The kept DNA is CDR3 alone, 45 bases in frame from the first base. The library came from 5' RACE. TCRdb shows the sequencer as NextSeq 500. Unique molecular identifiers were attached to individual cDNA molecules in the TCR library protocol so that sequencing error and PCR bias could be corrected. Sequencing covered both TCR alpha and beta chains, and within each sample the abundances of alpha and beta sequences were tightly co-correlated. The study's own analysis went as follows. V gene, J gene and CDR3 annotation of TCR sequences was performed with Decombinator V4. TCRs were defined as expanded if a significant change between any two time points was detected under a Poisson model with p below 0.0001. TCR abundances were normalised to the total number of TCRs sequenced per sample and were expressed as counts per million. TRAV1-2 paired with TRAJ12, TRAJ20 or TRAJ33 defined MAIT TCRs, while TRAV10 paired with TRAJ18 defined iNKT TCRs. A search of VDJdb, accessed on 1 November 2021, was run for TCRs annotated to CMV, EBV and SARS-CoV-2, with TCRs annotated for multiple antigens excluded. TCRdb handled the public reads itself, with Q25 trimming in fastp and clone calling in MiXCR, and kept productive beta chains. Each CDR3 protein appears once, grouped with its most common genes and DNA. The V and J calls were not made by the authors but by TCRdb's processing. This sample holds tens of thousands of distinct CDR3 sequences; approximately 12% were observed only once. The ten top clones hold roughly a sixth of the sample.

This was a case-control study nested in a cohort of healthcare workers in London, UK, who had nasopharyngeal swab PCR tests and blood samples taken every week. Healthcare workers were enrolled in the week of the UK lockdown, from 23 to 31 March 2020, and were followed every week for up to 16 weeks. Summary of the overall study and its limitations: VDJdb matching was skewed toward anti-spike CD8 responses, so virus-specific expansions were likely underestimated and private and CD4 specificities were missed.

In its sample, this clonotype was seen many times. The antigen it binds to is not known. Nothing much larger sits one base from this clone, and base qualities are not available. The source of this sequence is an adult who was a healthcare worker with PCR-confirmed SARS-CoV-2 infection or an uninfected control (not recorded which). The donor label of this sample is uncertain. The chain uses TRBV5-1 and TRBJ1-1; the junction holds 9 bases that match TRBD1. The sample consisted of whole blood, taken at baseline. CDR3 sequence: CASSLALGQGTEAFF. The DNA sequence is TGCGCCAGCAGCTTGGCCTTGGGACAGGGCACTGAAGCTTTCTTT.